This TCR beta chain appears in the sequencing data of a study of T cell repertoires in cytomegalovirus infection. Whole-study findings and limits: Based on cumulative public TCR beta family frequency, carriers of CMV plus the relevant HLA were identified. The study found HLA-C-restricted CMV-specific TCR beta clonotypes dominating the ex vivo response.

MiXCR, run by TCRdb on the reads, gives a single entry per CDR3 protein. The table lists some 300,000 distinct CDR3 sequences, about 9.2% of them singletons. This clonotype appeared many times. Antigen unknown. The V and J ends lost 5 bases and 3 bases, in that order; junction bases with no gene match: 6. The CDR3 runs to 14 residues. The material sequenced was PBMCs. The sequence derives from a human donor in good health (CMV status not recorded). Some clones in this sample may be carry-over from other donors' samples. J is TRBJ2-7 and V is TRBV12-3 or TRBV12-4; 8 bases are a match to TRBD1. Written as DNA, the CDR3 is TGTGCCAGCAGTGCCGGGACAGGAAGCTACGAGCAGTACTTC. Translating it yields CASSAGTGSYEQYF.